The 5 T cell receptor beta chains below were found in one sample sequenced in a study of blood T cell repertoires in COVID-19. Assay used: immunoSEQ multiplex PCR; TCRdb lists only in-frame clones, some missing. The sample consists of some 95,000 clones, approximately 90% of them appearing once. Material: peripheral blood. These receptor sequences come from a human donor with active COVID-19. The donor label of this sample is uncertain.

The V call is TRBV6-6, the J call TRBJ2-7, with D possibly matching TRBD2 (6 bases). CDR1 and CDR2 (germline): MNHNY, SVGAGI (reference sequence). Trimming took off 2 bases at V and 0 bases at J, with 11 bases between the two ends. The CDR3 is made up of 15 amino acids. CDR3 loop: CASSYMRDPSYEQYF. CDR3 coding DNA: TGTGCCAGCAGTTACATGCGGGACCCCTCCTACGAGCAGTACTTC.

CDR3: CASSHLAGQTQYF. CDR3 in DNA: TGTGCCAGCAGCCACCTAGCGGGCCAGACGCAGTATTTT. The rearrangement links TRBV13 to TRBJ2-3; 8 bases line up with TRBD2. Germline CDR1 is PRHDT and CDR2 is FYEKMQ (reference sequence). The junction had 7 bases not matched to a gene; V was cut back by 5 bases and J by 9 bases. This CDR3 comprises 13 residues.

This sequence joins TRBV27 and TRBJ2-5, with a weak D call TRBD2 (6 bases). The germline V and J ends were trimmed by 1 base and 3 bases, with 18 bases remaining between them. CDR3 size: 17 residues. CDR1 is MNHEY and CDR2 is SMNVEV in the germline V gene (reference sequence). CDR3 amino acids: CASSLYRGNLNKETQYF. The CDR3 bases are TGTGCCAGCAGTTTATACCGGGGGAACCTCAATAAAGAGACCCAGTACTTC.

The chain uses TRBV28 and TRBJ2-7; tentatively, D is TRBD2 (6 bases). The ends were cut back, 3 bases at V and 2 bases at J, with 17 bases in the middle. Germline CDR1 MDHEN, CDR2 SYDVKM. The CDR3 has 16 residues. CDR3 coding DNA: TGTGCCAGCAGTTTCTCCCTCCTGGGCGGGGCCTACGAGCAGTACTTC. Residues: CASSFSLLGGAYEQYF.

The chain couples TRBV5-6 to TRBJ1-3; a possible D gene is TRBD1 (6 bases). In germline, CDR1 is SGHDT, CDR2 YYEEEE. V was trimmed by 1 base and J by 2 bases, leaving 10 bases between them. The CDR3 extends over 15 amino acids. CDR3 residues: CASSLTGYAGNTIYF. DNA of the CDR3: TGTGCCAGCAGCTTGACAGGGTATGCTGGAAACACCATATATTTT.